This T cell receptor (beta chain) was sequenced during a study of T cells in Graves' hyperthyroidism and ophthalmopathy. The patients, who ranged from 18 to 65 in age, presented with newly diagnosed hyperthyroidism lasting under 2 months. Findings and caveats of the study: Appearing also in blood were most of the thyroid clonotypes expanded above 0.001.

At least ten counts were recorded for this clonotype. The antigen is not known. RNA transcripts yielded amplified TCR beta CDR3 regions. HTBI primers were employed in a first-round RT-PCR of the TCR CDR3. Each CDR3 protein is one row after TCRdb ran MiXCR on the multiplex PCR reads. The data hold some 560,000 distinct CDR3 sequences, with about 15% observed a single time. Germline lookup yields CDR1 MNHNS and CDR2 SASEGT. CDR3 length: 20 residues. V lost 5 bases, J lost 3 bases, and 32 bases lay in between. The sequencing sample was made of blood. The receptor comes from a woman in her 30s with Graves' hyperthyroidism. The gene calls are TRBV6-1 and TRBJ2-7, with a possible D match to TRBD2 (5 bases). CDR3 region: CASSYYAIWSAREFCYEQYF. The CDR3 DNA reads TGTGCCAGCAGTTACTATGCCATCTGGTCAGCGAGGGAATTCTGCTACGAGCAGTACTTC.